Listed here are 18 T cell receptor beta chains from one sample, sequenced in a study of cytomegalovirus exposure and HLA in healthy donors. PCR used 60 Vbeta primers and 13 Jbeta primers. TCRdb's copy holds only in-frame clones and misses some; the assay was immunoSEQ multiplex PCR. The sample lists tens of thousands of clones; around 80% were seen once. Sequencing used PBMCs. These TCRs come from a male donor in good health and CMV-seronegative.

The DNA of the CDR3 is TGTGCCTGGAGTGTAAGGCGGGAGCAGTTCTTC. Protein: CAWSVRREQFF. V gene TRBV30 combines with J gene TRBJ2-1, with unresolved D. Trimming pared 0 bases from V and 10 bases from J, leaving 7 bases between. CDR1 GTSNPN and CDR2 SVGIG come from the germline V gene (reference sequence). The CDR3 runs to 11 residues.

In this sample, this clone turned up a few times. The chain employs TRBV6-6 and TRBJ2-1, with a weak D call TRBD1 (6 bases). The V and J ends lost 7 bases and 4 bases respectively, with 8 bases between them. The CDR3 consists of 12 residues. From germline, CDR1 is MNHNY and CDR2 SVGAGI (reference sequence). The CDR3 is CASTDRYNEQFF. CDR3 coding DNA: TGTGCCAGCACTGACAGGTACAATGAGCAGTTCTTC.

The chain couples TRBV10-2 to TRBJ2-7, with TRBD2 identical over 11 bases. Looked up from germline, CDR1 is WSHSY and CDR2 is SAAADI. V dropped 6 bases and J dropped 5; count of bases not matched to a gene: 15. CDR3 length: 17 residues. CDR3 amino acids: CASSPRQLRLAGNEQYF. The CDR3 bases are TGCGCCAGCAGCCCCCGACAACTCAGACTAGCGGGAAACGAGCAGTACTTC.

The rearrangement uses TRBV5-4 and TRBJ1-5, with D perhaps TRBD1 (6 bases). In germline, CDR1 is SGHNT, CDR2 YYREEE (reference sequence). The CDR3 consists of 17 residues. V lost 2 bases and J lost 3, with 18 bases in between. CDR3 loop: CASSFTGGTGINQPQHF. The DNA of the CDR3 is TGTGCCAGCAGCTTCACTGGAGGCACAGGGATCAATCAGCCCCAGCATTTT.

CDR3 sequence (DNA): TGTGCCAGCAGCTTAGCGGGACAGAAAATTTCCGGGTCTTATGGCTACACCTTC. Translated, it gives CASSLAGQKISGSYGYTF. The chain recombines TRBV7-9 with TRBJ1-2, with 7 bases matching TRBD1. V dropped 0 bases and J dropped 5; count of bases not matched to a gene: 15. Germline V gene data show CDR1 as SEHNR and CDR2 as FQNEAQ (reference sequence). The CDR3 sequence is 18 residues long.

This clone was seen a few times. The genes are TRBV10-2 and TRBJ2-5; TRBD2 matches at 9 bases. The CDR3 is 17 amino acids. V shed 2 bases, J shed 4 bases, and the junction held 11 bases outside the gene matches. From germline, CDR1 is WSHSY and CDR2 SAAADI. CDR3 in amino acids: CASSEGVAGAEGETQYF. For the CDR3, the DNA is TGCGCCAGCAGTGAGGGGGTAGCGGGGGCCGAGGGAGAGACCCAGTACTTC.

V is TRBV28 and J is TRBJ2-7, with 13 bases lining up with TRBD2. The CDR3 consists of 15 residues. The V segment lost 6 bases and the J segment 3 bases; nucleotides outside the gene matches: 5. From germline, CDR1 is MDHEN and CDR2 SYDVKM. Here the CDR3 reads CASSHGLAGVYEQYF. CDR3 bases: TGTGCCAGCAGCCACGGACTAGCGGGAGTCTACGAGCAGTACTTC.

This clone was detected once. The CDR3 sequence: CASSQDRTNEKLFF. The CDR3 nucleotides read TGTGCCAGCAGCCAAGACAGAACTAATGAAAAACTGTTTTTT. This sequence joins TRBV7-2 and TRBJ1-4, with a possible D match to TRBD1 (5 bases). The V gene lost 5 bases and the J gene lost 1 base, with 8 bases spanning the gap. The CDR3 is 14 amino acids. Germline CDR1 is SGHTA and CDR2 is FQGNSA. The entire variable domain, with the rest obtained from reference TRBV7-2 and TRBJ1-4, is as follows: GAGVSQSPSNKVTEKGKDVELRCDPISGHTALYWYRQSLGQGLEFLIYFQGNSAPDKSGLPSDRFSAERTGGSVSTLTIQRTQQEDSAVYLCASSQDRTNEKLFFGSGTQLSVL.

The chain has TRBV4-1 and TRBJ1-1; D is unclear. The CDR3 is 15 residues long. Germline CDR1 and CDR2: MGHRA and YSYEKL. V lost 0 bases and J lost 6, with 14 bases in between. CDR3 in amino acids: CASSQDLIAGSEAFF. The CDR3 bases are TGCGCCAGCAGCCAAGATCTGATCGCGGGATCTGAAGCTTTCTTT.

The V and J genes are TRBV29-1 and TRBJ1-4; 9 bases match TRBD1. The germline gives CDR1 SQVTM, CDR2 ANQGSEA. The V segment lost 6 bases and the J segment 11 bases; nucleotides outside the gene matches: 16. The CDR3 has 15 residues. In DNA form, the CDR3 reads TGCAGCGTGGGAAGGGGTACAGGGGGCGCGTATAAACTGTTTTTT. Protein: CSVGRGTGGAYKLFF.

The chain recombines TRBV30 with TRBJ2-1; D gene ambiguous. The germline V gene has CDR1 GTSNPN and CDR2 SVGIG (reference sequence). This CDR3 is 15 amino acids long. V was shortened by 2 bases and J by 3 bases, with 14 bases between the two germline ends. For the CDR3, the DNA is TGTGCCTGGAGTAAGGCAGGCAACGGCTACAATGAGCAGTTCTTC. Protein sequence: CAWSKAGNGYNEQFF.

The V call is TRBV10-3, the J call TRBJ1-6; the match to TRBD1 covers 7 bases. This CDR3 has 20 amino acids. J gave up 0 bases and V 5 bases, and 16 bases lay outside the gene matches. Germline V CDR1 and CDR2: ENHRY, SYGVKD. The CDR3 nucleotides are TGTGCCATCAGTAAATACCTCGGACAGGCTAATTCCTCCTATAATTCACCCCTCCACTTT. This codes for CAISKYLGQANSSYNSPLHF.

The CDR3 bases are TGCAGCGTTGAGGAGCTTGGGACAGATACGCAGTATTTT. Translating it yields CSVEELGTDTQYF. The J gene is TRBJ2-3, the V gene TRBV29-1; no definite D call. V lost 3 bases, J lost 3 bases, and 10 bases lay in between. Germline CDR1 and CDR2: SQVTM and ANQGSEA. This CDR3 has 13 amino acids.

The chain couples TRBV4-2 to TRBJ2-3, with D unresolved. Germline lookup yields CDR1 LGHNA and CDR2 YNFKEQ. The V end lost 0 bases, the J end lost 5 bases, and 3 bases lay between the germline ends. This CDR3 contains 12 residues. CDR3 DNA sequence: TGTGCCAGCAGCCAAGACGTAGATACGCAGTATTTT. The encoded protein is CASSQDVDTQYF.

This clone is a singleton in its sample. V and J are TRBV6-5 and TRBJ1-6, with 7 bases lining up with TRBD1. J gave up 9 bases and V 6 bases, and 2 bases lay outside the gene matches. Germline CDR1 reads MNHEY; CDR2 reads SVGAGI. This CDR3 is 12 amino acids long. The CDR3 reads CASSNRGSPLHF. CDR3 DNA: TGTGCCAGCAGCAACAGGGGTTCACCCCTCCACTTT.

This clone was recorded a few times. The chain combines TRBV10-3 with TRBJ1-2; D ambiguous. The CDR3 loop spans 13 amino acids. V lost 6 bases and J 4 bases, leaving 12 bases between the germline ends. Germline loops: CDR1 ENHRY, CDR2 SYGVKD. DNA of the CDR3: TGTGCCATCAGCCCCGAGGAAGGCTATGGCTACACCTTC. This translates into CAISPEEGYGYTF.

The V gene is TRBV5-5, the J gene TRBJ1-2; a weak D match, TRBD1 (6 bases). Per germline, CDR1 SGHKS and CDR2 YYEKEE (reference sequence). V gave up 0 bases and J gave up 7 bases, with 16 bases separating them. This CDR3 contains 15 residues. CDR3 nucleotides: TGTGCCAGCAGCTTGGAACAGGGATACTATGGTGGCTACACCTTC. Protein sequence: CASSLEQGYYGGYTF.

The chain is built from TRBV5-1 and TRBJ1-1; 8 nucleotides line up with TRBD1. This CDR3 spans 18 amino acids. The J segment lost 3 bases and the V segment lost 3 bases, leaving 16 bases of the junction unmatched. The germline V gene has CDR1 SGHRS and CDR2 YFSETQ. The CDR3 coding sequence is TGCGCCAGCAGCTCACAGTCCAGGGGGCAGGTGGACGACACTGAAGCTTTCTTT. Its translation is CASSSQSRGQVDDTEAFF.